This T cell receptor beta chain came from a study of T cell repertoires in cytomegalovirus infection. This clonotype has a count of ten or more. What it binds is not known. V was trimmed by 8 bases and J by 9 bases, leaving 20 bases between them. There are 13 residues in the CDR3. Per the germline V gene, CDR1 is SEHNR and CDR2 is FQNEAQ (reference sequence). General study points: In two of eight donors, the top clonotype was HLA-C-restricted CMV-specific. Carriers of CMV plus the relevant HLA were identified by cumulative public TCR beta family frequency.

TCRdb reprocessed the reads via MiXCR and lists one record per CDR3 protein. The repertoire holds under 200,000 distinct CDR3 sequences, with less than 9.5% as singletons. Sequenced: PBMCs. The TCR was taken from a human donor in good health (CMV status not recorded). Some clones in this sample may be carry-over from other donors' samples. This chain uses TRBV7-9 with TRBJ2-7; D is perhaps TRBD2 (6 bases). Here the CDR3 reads CASFDGPGLRQYF. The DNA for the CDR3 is TGTGCCAGCTTCGACGGGCCGGGACTTAGGCAGTACTTC. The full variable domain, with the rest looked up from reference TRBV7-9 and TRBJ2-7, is DTGVSQNPRHKITKRGQNVTFRCDPISEHNRLYWYRQTLGQGPEFLTYFQNEAQLEKSRLLSDRFSAERPKGSFSTLEIQRTEQGDSAMYLCASFDGPGLRQYFGPGTRLTVT.